This T cell receptor (beta chain) was sequenced during a study of blood T cell repertoires in COVID-19. For the study at large: COVID-19 samples from acute and convalescent phases originated in the United States, Italy and Spain.

Trimming removed 0 bases from V and 7 bases from J; junction bases left unmatched: 1. The CDR3 contains 13 residues. Germline assignment: CDR1 SQVTM and CDR2 ANQGSEA. As processed by the authors: Reference gene primer amplification gave nucleated cell count estimates. Sequencing was performed with immunoSEQ multiplex PCR; in TCRdb, only in-frame clones are kept and a portion is missing. V and J calls plus clone size are reproduced from that table; the DNA served to infer D and trimming. The sample has 470,000 or so clones; around 89% are singletons. V gene TRBV29-1 combines with J gene TRBJ2-1; 9 bases match TRBD1. This receptor was obtained from a woman aged 25-40 years with acute or convalescent COVID-19. Sequencing was carried out using peripheral blood. In DNA, the CDR3 is TGCAGCGTTGAAGAGACAGGGGGAAATGAGCAGTTCTTC. The encoded protein is CSVEETGGNEQFF.